Below are 23 T cell receptor beta chains sequenced from a single sample in a study of OX40 agonist ivuxolimab in advanced cancers. The library was obtained by the immunoSEQ multiplex PCR assay. TCRdb took over this immuneACCESS table, retaining in-frame rearrangements with V and J assigned. Such tables are incomplete; in checked studies, under half of the missing clones stem from an unresolved V gene, and the remainder is unexplained. Here the sample has approximately 9,500 clones; 55% to 75% occur a single time. The ten largest clonotypes hold about a quarter of the sample. Sequenced material: CD4+ or CD8+ T cells sorted from blood, taken in a trial of the OX40 agonist ivuxolimab. The receptors come from an adult with an advanced solid tumor such as melanoma, head and neck, liver or kidney cancer.

The chain is built from TRBV27 and TRBJ2-2; 7 bases agree with TRBD1. CDR1 is MNHEY, CDR2 SMNVEV, per germline (reference sequence). The CDR3 covers 16 residues. The J segment lost 7 bases and the V segment lost 7 bases, leaving 15 bases of the junction unmatched. The CDR3 region has the DNA TGTGCCAGCACCGCCAGGGGTAGGGGGCCCGGCGGGGAGCTGTTTTTT. As protein: CASTARGRGPGGELFF.

The chain is built from TRBV19 and TRBJ2-1; TRBD2 might be the D (6 bases). This CDR3 has 13 residues. Trimming removed 5 bases from V and 3 bases from J, with 8 bases in between. Germline V CDR1 and CDR2: LNHDA, SQIVND (reference sequence). CDR3 region: CASSAGYYNEQFF. The CDR3 nucleotides read TGTGCCAGTAGTGCGGGATACTACAATGAGCAGTTCTTC.

This clone was seen only a few times. The V and J genes are TRBV11-2 and TRBJ1-5; D is unclear. Trimming stripped 2 bases from V and 8 bases from J, with 13 bases between. This CDR3 has 14 amino acids. Per the germline V gene, CDR1 is SGHAT and CDR2 is FQNNGV. The CDR3 DNA is TGTGCCAGCAGCTTAAACATGGAAAGGGAGCCCCAGCATTTT. Amino acids: CASSLNMEREPQHF.

This clone was observed a single time. The genes are TRBV9 and TRBJ1-2; D may be TRBD1 (5 bases). CDR3 size: 13 residues. V lost 6 bases, J lost 8 bases, and 17 bases lay in between. From germline, CDR1 is SGDLS and CDR2 YYNGEE. CDR3 in DNA: TGTGCCAGCAACCCTGGGGGGGGTGCGGGCTACACCTTC. Its protein is CASNPGGGAGYTF. The full variable domain, in which reference TRBV9 and TRBJ1-2 provide the parts outside the CDR3, is DSGVTQTPKHLITATGQRVTLRCSPRSGDLSVYWYQQSLDQGLQFLIQYYNGEERAKGNILERFSAQQFPDLHSELNLSSLELGDSALYFCASNPGGGAGYTFGSGTRLTVV.

V usage is TRBV9 and J usage is TRBJ2-7; D remains unclear. This CDR3 spans 13 amino acids. Trimming took off 0 bases at V and 5 bases at J, with 9 bases between the two ends. Germline V gene data show CDR1 as SGDLS and CDR2 as YYNGEE. CDR3 loop: CASSVVVGNEQYF. In DNA form, the CDR3 reads TGTGCCAGCAGCGTAGTGGTGGGGAACGAGCAGTACTTC.

The J gene is TRBJ2-1, the V gene TRBV7-8; 10 bases fit TRBD2. CDR3 length equals 14 residues. Germline CDR1 SGHVS, CDR2 FQNEAQ. The trim removed 5 bases at V and 4 bases at J, leaving 2 bases unmatched. Written as DNA, the CDR3 is TGTGCCAGCAGCCATAGCGGGAGGTACAATGAGCAGTTCTTC. Protein: CASSHSGRYNEQFF. The variable domain in full, completed from reference TRBV7-8 and TRBJ2-1, reads GAGVSQSPRYKVAKRGQDVALRCDPISGHVSLFWYQQALGQGPEFLTYFQNEAQLDKSGLPSDRFFAERPEGSVSTLKIQRTQQEDSAVYLCASSHSGRYNEQFFGPGTRLTVL.

A single count supports this clone. V and J are TRBV27 and TRBJ1-1; D unresolved. The CDR3 consists of 13 residues. CDR1 and CDR2 from the germline V gene are MNHEY and SMNVEV (reference sequence). Trimming shortened V by 6 bases and J by 5 bases, and 13 bases separated the two germline ends. CDR3 DNA sequence: TGTGCCAGCAGCTACACACTAGGGACTGAAGCTTTCTTT. Its translation is CASSYTLGTEAFF.

The V and J genes are TRBV29-1 and TRBJ1-4; D remains unclear. Germline loops: CDR1 SQVTM, CDR2 ANQGSEA. There are 14 residues in the CDR3. The CDR3, as DNA: TGCAGTCGTCGGTCCGGGCCAATAATGAAGAAACTGTTTTTT. This gives the protein CSRRSGPIMKKLFF.

CDR3 DNA: TGTGCCGCGGGGGCGGGAGCCTTTGAGCAGTTCTTC. It encodes CAAGAGAFEQFF. This sequence joins TRBV27 and TRBJ2-1, with D maybe TRBD2 (7 bases). The ends were cut back, 11 bases at V and 9 bases at J, with 17 bases in the middle. This CDR3 has 12 amino acids. Looked up from germline, CDR1 is MNHEY and CDR2 is SMNVEV (reference sequence).

The chain is built from TRBV9 and TRBJ2-2, with no clear D. Trimming cost V 1 base and J 3 bases, with 4 bases left between them. This CDR3 comprises 13 residues. CDR1 SGDLS and CDR2 YYNGEE come from the germline V gene. This CDR3 is CASSVWDTGELFF. The CDR3 coding sequence is TGTGCCAGCAGCGTATGGGACACCGGGGAGCTGTTTTTT.

This clone occurred once. The chain has TRBV6-1 and TRBJ1-6, with D possibly being TRBD1 (6 bases). V lost 4 bases and J lost 6, with 16 bases in between. Per germline, CDR1 MNHNS and CDR2 SASEGT. The CDR3 is 16 amino acids. This CDR3 reads CASSVHPDSVNSPLHF. The CDR3 coding sequence is TGTGCCAGCAGTGTTCACCCGGACAGTGTTAATTCACCCCTCCACTTT.

The chain couples TRBV29-1 to TRBJ2-1; no clear D. The CDR3 consists of 10 residues. Germline lookup yields CDR1 SQVTM and CDR2 ANQGSEA. Deletions cut 4 bases from V and 5 bases from J, with 3 bases between. This CDR3 reads CSVVDNEQFF. In nucleotides, the CDR3 is TGCAGCGTTGTGGACAATGAGCAGTTCTTC.

The chain employs TRBV5-1 and TRBJ2-7; unclear D gene. CDR1 and CDR2 (germline): SGHRS, YFSETQ. This CDR3 has 15 residues. Trimming removed 0 bases from V and 2 bases from J, with 12 bases in between. CDR3 loop: CASSLALERTYEQYF. The CDR3 coding sequence is TGCGCCAGCAGCTTGGCGCTAGAAAGGACCTACGAGCAGTACTTC.

The chain is built from TRBV6-5 and TRBJ2-2; D is possibly TRBD2 (5 bases). V lost 2 bases and J lost 4, with 11 bases in between. The CDR3 is 15 amino acids. The V gene's germline CDR1 is MNHEY and CDR2 SVGAGI. The CDR3 spells CASSYSGAVTGELFF. The CDR3 nucleotides read TGTGCCAGCAGTTACAGTGGAGCGGTCACCGGGGAGCTGTTTTTT.

This clone came up once. CDR3 coding DNA: TGTGCCAGTAGTATAGAAAGCATAGGAGGAAACTATGGCTACACCTTC. Protein product: CASSIESIGGNYGYTF. The chain links TRBV19 to TRBJ1-2; D not certain. Germline CDR1 and CDR2: LNHDA and SQIVND (reference sequence). The CDR3 has 16 residues. Trimming left V 0 bases short and J 2 bases short, with 13 bases between.

This chain links TRBV27 with TRBJ1-1; D is uncertain. The V gene's germline CDR1 is MNHEY and CDR2 SMNVEV (reference sequence). V lost 0 bases to trimming and J lost 1 base, with 6 bases between them. CDR3 length equals 14 residues. The CDR3 here is CASSLSGSNTEAFF. CDR3 sequence (DNA): TGTGCCAGCAGTTTATCAGGGTCGAACACTGAAGCTTTCTTT.

The V gene is TRBV5-1, the J gene TRBJ2-6; 8 bases align to TRBD1. The CDR3 has 17 amino acids. Unmatched junction bases numbered 6, after V lost 1 base and J lost 3 bases. CDR1 and CDR2 from the germline V gene are SGHRS and YFSETQ. The CDR3 DNA sequence: TGCGCCAGCAGCTTGTTGGCAGGGGGCTATGGGGCCAACGTCCTGACTTTC. This gives the protein CASSLLAGGYGANVLTF.

The chain employs TRBV9 and TRBJ2-7, with 8 nucleotides matching TRBD1. CDR3 length equals 15 residues. Germline values: CDR1 SGDLS, CDR2 YYNGEE. After removal of 4 bases from V and 3 bases from J, the junction contained 9 bases not matched to a gene. The CDR3 nucleotides are TGTGCCAGCAGCCCTACAGGGGGGACTCTCTACGAGCAGTACTTC. Protein product: CASSPTGGTLYEQYF.

This chain joins TRBV5-1 and TRBJ1-2; D is ambiguous. Trimming removed 0 bases from V and 6 bases from J, with 12 bases in between. The CDR3 is 14 residues long. Germline values: CDR1 SGHRS, CDR2 YFSETQ. CDR3 nucleotide sequence: TGCGCCAGCAGCTTGGACGACGGTGAGAATGGCTACACCTTC. It encodes CASSLDDGENGYTF.

V is TRBV7-9 and J is TRBJ2-7; D is undetermined. Germline-derived CDR1 and CDR2 are SEHNR and FQNEAQ (reference sequence). This CDR3 spans 13 amino acids. Trimming took off 5 bases at V and 0 bases at J, with 8 bases between the two ends. In DNA form, the CDR3 reads TGTGCCAGCAGCCCGAAGGACTCCTACGAGCAGTACTTC. It translates to CASSPKDSYEQYF.

CDR3 sequence: CASTLNSGSPYEQYF. DNA of the CDR3: TGTGCCAGTACACTTAATAGCGGGAGTCCCTACGAGCAGTACTTC. This chain uses TRBV6-5 with TRBJ2-7; 9 bases align to TRBD2. This CDR3 spans 15 amino acids. Trimming cost V 9 bases and J 2 bases; bases outside gene matches: 11. CDR1 MNHEY and CDR2 SVGAGI come from the germline V gene.

The chain carries TRBV7-2 and TRBJ2-7, with 8 bases fitting TRBD2. From germline, CDR1 is SGHTA and CDR2 FQGNSA. This CDR3 comprises 15 residues. V lost 5 bases to trimming and J lost 3 bases; unmatched junction nucleotides: 9. For the CDR3, the DNA is TGTGCCAGCAGCCCCGTAGCGGGGCCGGGCTACGAGCAGTACTTC. It is translated as CASSPVAGPGYEQYF.

The rearrangement joins TRBV27 to TRBJ2-5; 7 bases match TRBD1. The CDR3 sequence is 15 residues long. The germline CDR1 and CDR2 sequences are MNHEY and SMNVEV (reference sequence). V lost 5 bases and J lost 5; bases outside the gene matches: 11. CDR3: CASSGYRGSGETQYF. For the CDR3, the DNA is TGTGCCAGCAGTGGATACAGGGGATCCGGGGAGACCCAGTACTTC.